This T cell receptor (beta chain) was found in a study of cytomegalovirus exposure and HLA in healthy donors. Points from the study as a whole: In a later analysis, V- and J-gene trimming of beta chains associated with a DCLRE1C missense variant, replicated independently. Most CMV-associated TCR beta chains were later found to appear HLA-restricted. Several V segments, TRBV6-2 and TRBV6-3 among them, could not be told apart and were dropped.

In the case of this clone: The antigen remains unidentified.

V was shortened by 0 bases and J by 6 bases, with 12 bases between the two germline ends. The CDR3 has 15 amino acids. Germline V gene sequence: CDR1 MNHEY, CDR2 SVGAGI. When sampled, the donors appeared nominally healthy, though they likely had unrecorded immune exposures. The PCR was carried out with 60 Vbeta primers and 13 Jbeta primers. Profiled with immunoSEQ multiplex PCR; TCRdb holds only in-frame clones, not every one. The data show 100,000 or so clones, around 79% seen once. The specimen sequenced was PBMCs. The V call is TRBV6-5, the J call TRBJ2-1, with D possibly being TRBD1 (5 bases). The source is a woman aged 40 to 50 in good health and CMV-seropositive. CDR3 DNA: TGTGCCAGCAGTTACTCTTGGGCAGGGCCCAATGAGCAGTTCTTC. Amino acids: CASSYSWAGPNEQFF.